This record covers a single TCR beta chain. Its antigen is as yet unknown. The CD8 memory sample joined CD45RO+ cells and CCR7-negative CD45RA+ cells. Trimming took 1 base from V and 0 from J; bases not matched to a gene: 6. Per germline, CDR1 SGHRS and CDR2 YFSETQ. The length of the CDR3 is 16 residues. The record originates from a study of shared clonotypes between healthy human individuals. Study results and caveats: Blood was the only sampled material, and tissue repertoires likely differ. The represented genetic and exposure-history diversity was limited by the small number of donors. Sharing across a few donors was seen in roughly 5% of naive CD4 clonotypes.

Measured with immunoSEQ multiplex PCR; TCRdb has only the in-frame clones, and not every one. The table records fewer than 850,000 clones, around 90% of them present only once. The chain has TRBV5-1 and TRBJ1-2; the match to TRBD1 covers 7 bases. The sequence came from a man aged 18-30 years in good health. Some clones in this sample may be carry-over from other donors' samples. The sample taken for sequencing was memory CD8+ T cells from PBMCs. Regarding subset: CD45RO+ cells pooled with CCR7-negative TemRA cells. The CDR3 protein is CASSLFGTDSNYGYTF. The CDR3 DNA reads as TGCGCCAGCAGCTTGTTTGGGACAGACTCTAACTATGGCTACACCTTC. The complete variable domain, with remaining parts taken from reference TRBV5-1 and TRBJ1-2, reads KAGVTQTPRYLIKTRGQQVTLSCSPISGHRSVSWYQQTPGQGLQFLFEYFSETQRNKGNFPGRFSGRQFSNSRSEMNVSTLELGDSALYLCASSLFGTDSNYGYTFGSGTRLTVV.